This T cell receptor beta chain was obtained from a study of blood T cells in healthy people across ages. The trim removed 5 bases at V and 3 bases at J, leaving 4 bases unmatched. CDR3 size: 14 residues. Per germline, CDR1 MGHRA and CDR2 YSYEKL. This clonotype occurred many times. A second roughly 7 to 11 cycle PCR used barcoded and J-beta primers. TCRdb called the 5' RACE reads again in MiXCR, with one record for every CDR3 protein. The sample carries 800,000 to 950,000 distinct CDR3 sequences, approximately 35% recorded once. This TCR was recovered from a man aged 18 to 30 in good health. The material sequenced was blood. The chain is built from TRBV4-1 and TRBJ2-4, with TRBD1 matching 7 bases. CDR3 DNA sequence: TGCGCCAGCAGCTCGGGACAGAACAAAAACATTCAGTACTTC. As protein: CASSSGQNKNIQYF.